The TCR beta chain described here comes from a study of graft-versus-host responses after intestinal transplantation. Looking at the study overall: For approximately three years after anti-thymocyte globulin induction, all recipients took tacrolimus and steroids.

Sequenced by immunoSEQ multiplex PCR; TCRdb stores in-frame clones only, minus some. The repertoire holds about 97,000 clones, 80% to 95% seen once, with about 15% in the top ten. In regard to this clone: Its matching antigen is unknown.

Findings of the study overall: GvH clone levels peaked in circulation, and this peak was associated with early post-transplant HvG declines.

Specimen: PBMCs, collected 450 to 480 days after intestinal transplant. The receptor was isolated from a human patient who received an intestinal transplant, so some T cells may come from the graft donor.

The DNA for the CDR3 is TGCGCCAGCAGCTTGATGGGAGGGGAGATCTATGGCTACACCTTC. Translating it yields CASSLMGGEIYGYTF. The rearrangement uses TRBV5-1 and TRBJ1-2; a weak D match, TRBD1 (5 bases). The CDR3 covers 15 residues. The V gene lost 1 base and the J gene lost 4 bases, with 14 bases spanning the gap. Germline V lookup: CDR1 SGHRS, CDR2 YFSETQ. Full variable domain (rest looked up from reference TRBV5-1 and TRBJ1-2): KAGVTQTPRYLIKTRGQQVTLSCSPISGHRSVSWYQQTPGQGLQFLFEYFSETQRNKGNFPGRFSGRQFSNSRSEMNVSTLELGDSALYLCASSLMGGEIYGYTFGSGTRLTVV.